This passage covers 29 T cell receptor beta chains from one sample sequenced in a study of T-cell reconstitution after alpha-beta-depleted transplantation in children. Preparation of the TCRbeta library used unique molecular identifiers. TCRdb ran MiXCR on the PCR reads and lists one entry per CDR3 protein. This sample carries about 340,000 distinct CDR3 sequences, over 9% of them seen once, and the ten largest clones take more than 2%. Here the sequenced sample was PBMCs from the stem cell graft donor, taken from the stem cell graft. The receptor source for this set is a human donor who donated a stem cell graft to a child with acute lymphoblastic leukemia.

This clonotype was observed at least ten times. This chain connects TRBV5-6 to TRBJ1-1; 12 bases align to TRBD1. The V and J ends lost 4 bases and 5 bases, in that order; junction bases with no gene match: 6. Per the germline V gene, CDR1 is SGHDT and CDR2 is YYEEEE. This CDR3 region has 15 residues. CDR3 coding DNA: TGTGCCAGCAGCGCGGGACAGGGGGCAATGACTGAAGCTTTCTTT. It is translated as CASSAGQGAMTEAFF. Based on the CDR3 plus reference TRBV5-6 and TRBJ1-1, the full variable domain is DAGVTQSPTHLIKTRGQQVTLRCSPKSGHDTVSWYQQALGQGPQFIFQYYEEEERQRGNFPDRFSGHQFPNYSSELNVNALLLGDSALYLCASSAGQGAMTEAFFGQGTRLTVV.

This rearrangement joins TRBV12-3 or TRBV12-4 to TRBJ2-5; either TRBD1 or TRBD2 may fit D (6 bases each). The V and J ends lost 3 bases and 2 bases respectively, with 22 bases between them. The CDR3 loop spans 18 amino acids. CDR3 DNA sequence: TGTGCCAGCAGTTTCTCAGCGACAGGAGGGGCCACACAAGAGACCCAGTACTTC. Translated, it gives CASSFSATGGATQETQYF.

The table lists this clonotype with a few counts. This rearrangement joins TRBV14 to TRBJ2-2; 9 bases agree with TRBD2. The trim removed 4 bases at V and 0 bases at J, leaving 3 bases unmatched. In germline, CDR1 is SGHDN, CDR2 FVKESK. The CDR3 has 16 amino acids. The CDR3: CASSRRLAANTGELFF. The CDR3 coding sequence is TGTGCCAGCAGCCGTAGACTAGCGGCGAACACCGGGGAGCTGTTTTTT.

The V gene is TRBV4-1, the J gene TRBJ2-3; 11 bases are a match to TRBD2. There are 16 residues in the CDR3. V shed 1 base, J shed 5 bases, and the junction held 5 bases outside the gene matches. Germline V gene lookup returns CDR1 MGHRA and CDR2 YSYEKL. CDR3 DNA: TGCGCCAGCAGCCAAGTAGAACTAGCGGGAGAAGATACGCAGTATTTT. It codes for CASSQVELAGEDTQYF.

V is TRBV29-1 and J is TRBJ2-5; 14 nucleotides match TRBD2. Unmatched junction bases numbered 4, after V lost 5 bases and J lost 2 bases. The germline gives CDR1 SQVTM, CDR2 ANQGSEA. CDR3 length: 15 residues. The CDR3 is CSVRLAGGKQETQYF. In DNA form, the CDR3 reads TGCAGCGTTCGACTAGCGGGAGGGAAGCAAGAGACCCAGTACTTC.

V usage is TRBV6-5 and J usage is TRBJ2-7; TRBD2 aligns across 7 bases. Germline trimming cut 0 bases from V and 5 bases from J; bases unmatched to any gene: 1. CDR1 MNHEY and CDR2 SVGAGI come from the germline V gene. CDR3 length equals 13 residues. The CDR3 sequence is CASSYSRGDEQYF. DNA for the CDR3: TGTGCCAGCAGTTACTCTCGGGGGGACGAGCAGTACTTC.

This sequence joins TRBV2 and TRBJ2-7, with D perhaps TRBD1 (6 bases). Per the germline V gene, CDR1 is SNHLY and CDR2 is FYNNEI. This CDR3 is 14 amino acids long. The germline V and J ends were trimmed by 7 bases and 0 bases, with 13 bases remaining between them. CDR3 nucleotides: TGTGCCAGCACTTCGACAGGTTACTCCTACGAGCAGTACTTC. Protein: CASTSTGYSYEQYF. Based on the CDR3 plus reference TRBV2 and TRBJ2-7, the full variable domain is EPEVTQTPSHQVTQMGQEVILRCVPISNHLYFYWYRQILGQKVEFLVSFYNNEISEKSEIFDDQFSVERPDGSNFTLKIRSTKLEDSAMYFCASTSTGYSYEQYFGPGTRLTVT.

This chain links TRBV29-1 with TRBJ1-2; D possibly corresponds to TRBD1 (5 bases). This CDR3 is built from 14 residues. Germline loops: CDR1 SQVTM, CDR2 ANQGSEA. The V end lost 3 bases, the J end lost 2 bases, and 13 bases lay between the germline ends. In nucleotides, the CDR3 is TGCAGCGTTGATCGGGTAGACAGAAACTATGGCTACACCTTC. It is translated as CSVDRVDRNYGYTF.

The rearrangement links TRBV29-1 to TRBJ2-1; 9 bases align to TRBD2. The CDR3 is 16 residues long. CDR1 is SQVTM and CDR2 is ANQGSEA in the germline V gene. The trim removed 4 bases at V and 1 base at J, leaving 8 bases unmatched. CDR3 region: CSVVVSGRLSYNEQFF. The CDR3 bases are TGCAGCGTTGTTGTTAGCGGGAGACTGTCCTACAATGAGCAGTTCTTC.

This clonotype showed up just a few times. The rearrangement links TRBV12-3 or TRBV12-4 to TRBJ1-5, with TRBD1 matching over 7 bases. V lost 4 bases, J lost 3 bases, and 6 bases stayed unmatched. This CDR3 contains 15 residues. CDR3: CASSSQGGNNQPQHF. CDR3 nucleotide sequence: TGTGCCAGCAGTTCCCAGGGGGGAAACAATCAGCCCCAGCATTTT.

J is TRBJ2-1 and V is TRBV16; the D call may be TRBD1 or TRBD2 (7 bases each). CDR3 length equals 14 residues. The V and J ends lost 4 bases and 6 bases respectively, with 13 bases between them. Germline V lookup: CDR1 KGHSY, CDR2 FQNENV. DNA for the CDR3: TGTGCCAGCAGCCGCTCCAGGGGGGGCAATGAGCAGTTCTTC. Protein sequence: CASSRSRGGNEQFF.

In this sample, this clonotype turned up a few times. CDR3 bases: TGTGCCAGCAGTCCGTCGGGACTAGCGAGGGAGCAGTACTTC. It translates to CASSPSGLAREQYF. The genes are TRBV6-1 and TRBJ2-7, with 10 positions matching TRBD2. Germline V CDR1 and CDR2: MNHNS, SASEGT. The CDR3 totals 14 residues. Unmatched junction bases numbered 8, after V lost 5 bases and J lost 7 bases.

V usage is TRBV4-3 and J usage is TRBJ2-7; 7 bases are shared with TRBD2. This CDR3 comprises 15 residues. Germline CDR1 is LGHNA and CDR2 is YSLEER. Unmatched junction bases numbered 8, after V lost 3 bases and J lost 3 bases. The CDR3 region is CASSHQTGTNYEQYF. DNA of the CDR3: TGCGCCAGCAGCCACCAAACCGGGACTAACTACGAGCAGTACTTC.

The chain is built from TRBV19 and TRBJ1-3, with D unclear. There are 15 residues in the CDR3. V lost 8 bases and J 2 bases, leaving 16 bases between the germline ends. The germline V gene has CDR1 LNHDA and CDR2 SQIVND (reference sequence). DNA for the CDR3: TGTGCCAGTCAAGCAGGACCATACCCTGGAAACACCATATATTTT. This gives the protein CASQAGPYPGNTIYF. The complete variable domain, with remaining parts taken from reference TRBV19 and TRBJ1-3, reads DGGITQSPKYLFRKEGQNVTLSCEQNLNHDAMYWYRQDPGQGLRLIYYSQIVNDFQKGDIAEGYSVSREKKESFPLTVTSAQKNPTAFYLCASQAGPYPGNTIYFGEGSWLTVV.

With regard to this clonotype: The conserved phenylalanine or tryptophan normally closing the CDR3 is absent here, so this likely arose from a read error. It is unclear where the CDR3 begins or ends on the DNA, so no DNA is shown, and the CDR3 is as TCRdb lists it. The genes are TRBV7-8 and TRBJ2-7; TRBD2 is the table's D call and was not checked against the DNA. The CDR3 has 13 amino acids, counting both end residues. The V gene's germline CDR1 is SGHVS and CDR2 FQNEAQ. The CDR3 spells CASSLALGPGAEL.

In regard to this clonotype: Since a much larger clone is just one base distant, this may be a read error. The J gene is TRBJ2-1, the V gene TRBV3-1; D is perhaps TRBD1 or TRBD2 (6 bases each). The CDR3 contains 16 residues. Germline CDR1 LGHDT, CDR2 YNNKEL (reference sequence). CDR3 nucleotides: TGTGCCAGCAGCCAACGAAGGGGGGTAAACTACAATGAGCAGCTCTTC. Its translation: CASSQRRGVNYNEQLF.

The gene calls are TRBV12-3 or TRBV12-4 and TRBJ1-5; TRBD1 might be the D (6 bases). Trimming took off 3 bases at V and 2 bases at J, with 14 bases between the two ends. The CDR3 runs to 16 residues. In nucleotides, the CDR3 is TGTGCCAGCAGTTTTGGCGGGGGCGGAGGCAATCAGCCCCAGCATTTT. Protein: CASSFGGGGGNQPQHF.

This clonotype came up a few times. The V and J genes are TRBV5-1 and TRBJ2-7; 9 positions agree with TRBD1. With V trimmed by 5 bases and J by 3 bases, 12 bases remained unmatched. The CDR3 loop spans 16 amino acids. Per the germline V gene, CDR1 is SGHRS and CDR2 is YFSETQ. In DNA form, the CDR3 reads TGCGCCAGCAGGTCAGCCGGGACAGGGATAAACTACGAGCAGTACTTC. This encodes CASRSAGTGINYEQYF.

The sample holds many counts of this clonotype. The chain uses TRBV20-1 and TRBJ2-4; D remains unclear. This CDR3 region has 15 residues. Germline CDR1 is DFQATT and CDR2 is SNEGSKA (reference sequence). Trimming pared 6 bases from V and 0 bases from J, leaving 15 bases between. In DNA, the CDR3 is TGCAGTGCGAGAAAAGGCATCCTAGCCAAAAACATTCAGTACTTC. This translates into CSARKGILAKNIQYF.

This clonotype was observed a handful of times. The V gene is TRBV28, the J gene TRBJ2-1, with 8 bases lining up with TRBD1. Germline CDR1 is MDHEN and CDR2 is SYDVKM. Trimming at V came to 1 base and at J to 8 bases, leaving 7 bases not matched to a gene. The CDR3 runs to 15 residues. Here the CDR3 DNA reads TGTGCCAGCAGTTTATCGCGTCCGACAGGGGATGAGCAGTTCTTC. It translates to CASSLSRPTGDEQFF.

The J gene is TRBJ2-7, the V gene TRBV7-8, with a tentative D call TRBD2 (5 bases). Germline-derived CDR1 and CDR2 are SGHVS and FQNEAQ. The CDR3 totals 13 residues. Trimming pared 1 base from V and 4 bases from J, leaving 8 bases between. CDR3 in DNA: TGTGCCAGCAGCTTAGACGGCGGGTACGAGCAGTACTTC. It yields the protein CASSLDGGYEQYF.

This clonotype came up a few times. The V gene is TRBV4-1, the J gene TRBJ2-1; TRBD2 is a possible D gene (6 bases). In germline, CDR1 is MGHRA, CDR2 YSYEKL. This CDR3 has 17 residues. Deletions cut 1 base from V and 5 bases from J, with 18 bases between. The CDR3 loop reads CASSQAAEGLYHNEQFF. The CDR3 nucleotides read TGCGCCAGCAGCCAAGCGGCCGAGGGACTTTACCACAATGAGCAGTTCTTC.

V and J are TRBV12-3 or TRBV12-4 and TRBJ2-7; the D gene is possibly TRBD2 (6 bases). The V gene lost 6 bases and the J gene lost 3 bases, with 21 bases spanning the gap. The CDR3 is made up of 16 amino acids. CDR3 sequence (DNA): TGTGCCAGCAGCCCTCTGAGTTTAGCGGCTAACTACGAGCAGTACTTC. It translates to CASSPLSLAANYEQYF.

This clonotype was recorded at least ten times. The J gene is TRBJ2-3, the V gene TRBV28; possible D gene TRBD2, 5 bases. Trimming removed 3 bases at V and 2 bases at J, with 12 bases between. This CDR3 is 15 amino acids long. Germline CDR1 MDHEN, CDR2 SYDVKM. The CDR3 bases are TGTGCCAGCAGTTTTAGCGCGAGAGCCACAGATACGCAGTATTTT. It encodes CASSFSARATDTQYF.

This chain connects TRBV5-5 to TRBJ1-6; possibly TRBD1 for D (5 bases). Germline-derived CDR1 and CDR2 are SGHKS and YYEKEE (reference sequence). The CDR3 contains 15 residues. The germline V and J ends were trimmed by 0 bases and 6 bases, with 10 bases remaining between them. CDR3: CASSLEGIGNSPLHF. CDR3 DNA sequence: TGTGCCAGCAGCTTGGAGGGGATCGGTAATTCACCCCTCCACTTT.

In regard to this clonotype: One end of the junction varies from germline; a read error may be responsible. V is TRBV20-1 and J is TRBJ2-6; D possibly corresponds to TRBD1 (5 bases). CDR1 is DFQATT, CDR2 SNEGSKA, per germline (reference sequence). This CDR3 is built from 16 residues. In DNA, the CDR3 is TGCAGCAGCTCCAGTACCCGAATAACTGGGGCCAACGGCCTGACTTTC. Translation gives CSSSSTRITGANGLTF.

This clonotype was counted between two and nine times. The chain uses TRBV2 and TRBJ2-1; possibly TRBD1 or TRBD2 for D (5 bases each). V lost 4 bases to trimming and J lost 7 bases, with 14 bases between them. The CDR3 has 14 amino acids. CDR1 and CDR2 (germline): SNHLY, FYNNEI. The CDR3 DNA is TGTGCCAGCAGTGCAGGTAGAGGGGTAAATGAGCAGTTCTTC. Its protein product is CASSAGRGVNEQFF.

There are a few counts of this clonotype. The chain has TRBV1 and TRBJ2-7. TRBV1 is tagged as a pseudogene. This CDR3 is 14 amino acids long. The CDR3 coding sequence is TGCACCAGCAGCCAAGACAGGGGGCTCTACGAGCAGTACTTC. Translation gives CTSSQDRGLYEQYF.

A few counts support this clonotype. One end of the junction does not line up with germline, which may come from a read error. The chain has TRBV12-3 or TRBV12-4 and TRBJ1-3; a weak D match, TRBD1 (6 bases). The CDR3 contains 12 residues. CDR3 sequence (DNA): TGTGCCAGCAGCTCCTCGGGGACAAGGCCCCATTTT. It yields the protein CASSSSGTRPHF.